The 31 T cell receptor beta chains listed next were all sequenced from one sample in a study of blood T cell repertoires in COVID-19. Method: immunoSEQ multiplex PCR; TCRdb's copy keeps in-frame clones and lacks some. The data contain about 200,000 clones, about 88% of them singletons. The sample consisted of peripheral blood. The receptors were gathered from a woman in her 40s who had recovered from COVID-19.

The chain joins TRBV9 to TRBJ2-3, with TRBD2 as a possible D gene (7 bases). There are 16 residues in the CDR3. Between the trimmed V and J ends, which lost 0 bases and 6 bases, there was a span of 17 bases. Germline CDR1 SGDLS, CDR2 YYNGEE. The CDR3 loop is CASSVESSGGGDTQYF. The CDR3 nucleotides are TGTGCCAGCAGCGTAGAGTCTAGCGGAGGGGGGGATACGCAGTATTTT.

This sequence joins TRBV28 and TRBJ1-2; D unresolved. The CDR3 is made up of 14 amino acids. Germline CDR1 MDHEN, CDR2 SYDVKM. The V and J ends lost 2 bases and 0 bases respectively, with 7 bases between them. The CDR3 is CASSLNGANYGYTF. The CDR3 DNA reads TGTGCCAGCAGTTTAAACGGAGCTAACTATGGCTACACCTTC.

The chain joins TRBV5-4 to TRBJ1-2, with 8 bases identical to TRBD1. After removal of 3 bases from V and 4 bases from J, the junction contained 5 bases not matched to a gene. This CDR3 is 14 amino acids long. Germline V gene data show CDR1 as SGHNT and CDR2 as YYREEE (reference sequence). The DNA for the CDR3 is TGTGCCAGCAGCTCGACAGGGGTCTTCTATGGCTACACCTTC. Residues: CASSSTGVFYGYTF.

CDR3 DNA sequence: TGTGCCAGCTCACCCGAACAGGGGAGGTCCGGCTTTTTT. Translating gives CASSPEQGRSGFF. The J gene is TRBJ1-4, the V gene TRBV18; TRBD1 agrees at 7 bases. Per the germline V gene, CDR1 is KGHSH and CDR2 is LQKENI. The length of the CDR3 is 13 residues. V trimming: 3 bases; J trimming: 17 bases; junction bases outside the gene matches: 12.

The chain is built from TRBV28 and TRBJ2-2; TRBD2 is a possible D gene (6 bases). The CDR3 loop spans 15 amino acids. Germline assignment: CDR1 MDHEN and CDR2 SYDVKM. V was trimmed by 8 bases and J by 7 bases, leaving 20 bases between them. The CDR3 DNA follows: TGTGCCAGCTCAACCGGGGCCGGCGGGATCGGGGAGCTGTTTTTT. Encoded protein: CASSTGAGGIGELFF.

This chain uses TRBV19 with TRBJ2-7; D is perhaps TRBD1 (6 bases). Germline values: CDR1 LNHDA, CDR2 SQIVND (reference sequence). Trimming removed 5 bases at V and 5 bases at J, with 19 bases between. The CDR3 covers 15 residues. The CDR3 here is CASSRITGQNDEQYF. In nucleotides, the CDR3 is TGTGCCAGTAGTCGAATAACAGGGCAGAATGACGAGCAGTACTTC.

The chain joins TRBV4-1 to TRBJ2-1, with 11 bases matching TRBD1. The CDR3 has 19 residues. Unmatched junction bases numbered 11, after V lost 0 bases and J lost 4 bases. Germline V lookup: CDR1 MGHRA, CDR2 YSYEKL. CDR3 bases: TGCGCCAGCAGCCAAGATAAGACCGCCGGGACAGGGGGTTACAATGAGCAGTTCTTC. It translates to CASSQDKTAGTGGYNEQFF.

This chain links TRBV30 with TRBJ1-5; D might be TRBD1 (5 bases). V was clipped by 1 base and J by 1 base, with 5 bases between them. The CDR3 runs 13 residues. Germline assignment: CDR1 GTSNPN and CDR2 SVGIG (reference sequence). The CDR3 DNA reads as TGTGCCTGGAGTGAGGGGAGCAATCAGCCCCAGCATTTT. This encodes CAWSEGSNQPQHF.

The V and J genes are TRBV28 and TRBJ2-7, with TRBD2 as a possible D gene (6 bases). Looked up from germline, CDR1 is MDHEN and CDR2 is SYDVKM. This CDR3 comprises 14 residues. V lost 4 bases, J lost 0 bases, and 10 bases lay in between. CDR3 sequence: CASSSGLSSYEQYF. The CDR3 region has the DNA TGTGCCAGCAGTTCGGGACTGAGCTCCTACGAGCAGTACTTC.

The J gene is TRBJ2-3, the V gene TRBV5-1; TRBD1 matches 7 bases. The CDR3 is 15 residues long. CDR1 is SGHRS, CDR2 YFSETQ, per germline. V lost 4 bases to trimming and J lost 2 bases; unmatched junction nucleotides: 7. The CDR3 region is CASSPRDRNTDTQYF. CDR3 nucleotide sequence: TGCGCCAGCAGCCCACGGGACAGAAACACAGATACGCAGTATTTT.

This sequence joins TRBV19 and TRBJ1-1; TRBD1 might be the D (6 bases). The CDR3 is 15 amino acids. V gave up 1 base and J gave up 1 base, with 10 bases separating them. In germline, CDR1 is LNHDA, CDR2 SQIVND (reference sequence). CDR3 nucleotides: TGTGCCAGTAGTATAGTTTCGACAGGGAACACTGAAGCTTTCTTT. Protein product: CASSIVSTGNTEAFF.

The chain uses TRBV10-3 and TRBJ2-5, with a possible D match to TRBD2 (5 bases). The CDR3 length is 15 residues. CDR1 is ENHRY and CDR2 is SYGVKD in the germline V gene. Trimming left V 6 bases short and J 3 bases short, with 17 bases between. The CDR3 coding sequence is TGTGCCATCAGCCCGCAATCCGGAGGAGAAGAGACCCAGTACTTC. It translates to CAISPQSGGEETQYF.

The V and J genes are TRBV27 and TRBJ2-7; possibly TRBD2 for D (7 bases). The germline CDR1 and CDR2 sequences are MNHEY and SMNVEV (reference sequence). The length of the CDR3 is 15 residues. Trimming shortened V by 2 bases and J by 6 bases, and 17 bases separated the two germline ends. CDR3 loop: CASSLGRGNYFEQYF. The DNA for the CDR3 is TGTGCCAGCAGTTTAGGGAGGGGGAATTACTTCGAGCAGTACTTC.

The V and J genes are TRBV2 and TRBJ1-5; 10 nucleotides align to TRBD1. The J segment lost 7 bases and the V segment lost 6 bases, leaving 6 bases of the junction unmatched. The germline gives CDR1 SNHLY, CDR2 FYNNEI. The CDR3 length is 14 residues. The CDR3 protein is CASRSDRGPQPQHF. The CDR3 nucleotides are TGTGCCAGCAGAAGCGACAGGGGGCCGCAGCCCCAGCATTTT.

The V and J genes are TRBV10-2 and TRBJ2-1; the match to TRBD2 covers 15 bases. This CDR3 has 16 residues. Looked up from germline, CDR1 is WSHSY and CDR2 is SAAADI. Trimming at V came to 7 bases and at J to 7 bases, leaving 8 bases not matched to a gene. In nucleotides, the CDR3 is TGCGCCAGCAACCTGGGACTAGCGGGAGGAGGAAATGAGCAGTTCTTC. This gives the protein CASNLGLAGGGNEQFF.

The chain has TRBV9 and TRBJ2-1, with D possibly being TRBD1 (5 bases). The CDR3 loop spans 15 amino acids. Germline-derived CDR1 and CDR2 are SGDLS and YYNGEE. V was shortened by 0 bases and J by 2 bases, with 9 bases between the two germline ends. The CDR3 reads CASSVGQGPYNEQFF. The CDR3 DNA reads TGTGCCAGCAGCGTAGGTCAGGGCCCCTACAATGAGCAGTTCTTC.

This clone was recorded once. This chain links TRBV18 with TRBJ1-1; TRBD1 matches at 8 bases. This CDR3 contains 14 residues. Germline loops: CDR1 KGHSH, CDR2 LQKENI. The ends lost 6 bases at V and 5 bases at J; junction bases unmatched: 8. CDR3 coding DNA: TGTGCCAGCTCGATTAAGACAGGGGTTACTGAAGCTTTCTTT. It specifies CASSIKTGVTEAFF.

The rearrangement links TRBV27 to TRBJ2-4, with TRBD2 matching 13 bases. CDR1 MNHEY and CDR2 SMNVEV come from the germline V gene (reference sequence). The CDR3 has 19 amino acids. V gave up 4 bases and J gave up 1 base; unmatched junction bases: 10. DNA of the CDR3: TGTGCCAGCAGTTCCCTTTGGACTAGCGGGAGTGGGGCCAAAAACATTCAGTACTTC. Protein sequence: CASSSLWTSGSGAKNIQYF.

The chain combines TRBV12-5 with TRBJ1-2; 7 bases are shared with TRBD1. This CDR3 is built from 14 residues. Germline CDR1 LGHNT, CDR2 FRNRAP. V lost 6 bases, J lost 0 bases, and 4 bases stayed unmatched. Written as DNA, the CDR3 is TGTGCTAGTGGATTCGACAGGGCTAACTATGGCTACACCTTC. Translation gives CASGFDRANYGYTF.

This chain joins TRBV12-5 and TRBJ2-1; 7 positions match TRBD2. The germline gives CDR1 LGHNT, CDR2 FRNRAP. This CDR3 is built from 19 residues. The ends lost 1 base at V and 0 bases at J; junction bases unmatched: 12. The CDR3 spells CASGLAMVGGSGSYNEQFF. The CDR3 region has the DNA TGTGCTAGTGGTTTGGCTATGGTTGGCGGGAGCGGCTCCTACAATGAGCAGTTCTTC. The full variable domain, with the rest looked up from reference TRBV12-5 and TRBJ2-1, is DARVTQTPRHKVTEMGQEVTMRCQPILGHNTVFWYRQTMMQGLELLAYFRNRAPLDDSGMPKDRFSAEMPDATLATLKIQPSEPRDSAVYFCASGLAMVGGSGSYNEQFFGPGTRLTVL.

The chain carries TRBV6-6 and TRBJ2-5, with 11 bases lining up with TRBD1. V dropped 8 bases and J dropped 4; count of bases not matched to a gene: 3. In germline, CDR1 is MNHNY, CDR2 SVGAGI (reference sequence). This CDR3 spans 13 amino acids. CDR3 sequence reads: CASRTGGAETQYF. In DNA form, the CDR3 reads TGTGCCAGCCGGACAGGGGGCGCAGAGACCCAGTACTTC.

The V gene is TRBV9, the J gene TRBJ2-3, with 10 bases fitting TRBD2. The germline V gene has CDR1 SGDLS and CDR2 YYNGEE. The V gene end was trimmed by 4 bases and the J gene end by 1 base; junction bases not matched to a gene: 3. This CDR3 contains 15 residues. This CDR3 reads CASSTSGTRTDTQYF. In DNA form, the CDR3 reads TGTGCCAGCAGCACTAGCGGGACTCGCACAGATACGCAGTATTTT.

This rearrangement joins TRBV6-5 to TRBJ2-7; a possible D gene is TRBD1 (6 bases). CDR3 length: 13 residues. The V and J ends lost 5 bases and 3 bases respectively, with 11 bases between them. Germline loops: CDR1 MNHEY, CDR2 SVGAGI. The CDR3 DNA is TGTGCCAGCAGTAGGGACACCAGCTACGAGCAGTACTTC. Protein: CASSRDTSYEQYF.

The chain uses TRBV2 and TRBJ1-5, with D perhaps matching TRBD1 (6 bases). The CDR3 extends over 15 amino acids. Trimming stripped 3 bases from V and 2 bases from J, with 11 bases between. Germline CDR1 is SNHLY and CDR2 is FYNNEI. CDR3 bases: TGTGCCAGCAGTGAGGGGGCGATGGGCAATCAGCCCCAGCATTTT. Protein sequence: CASSEGAMGNQPQHF.

J is TRBJ1-2 and V is TRBV18; D not certain. Germline V gives CDR1 KGHSH, CDR2 LQKENI. Trimming removed 0 bases at V and 3 bases at J, with 8 bases between. The CDR3 extends over 14 amino acids. The CDR3 spells CASSPPGGDYGYTF. Written as DNA, the CDR3 is TGTGCCAGCTCACCACCGGGCGGGGACTATGGCTACACCTTC.

The chain has TRBV5-6 and TRBJ1-5; 10 bases match TRBD1. The junction had 6 bases not matched to a gene; V was cut back by 0 bases and J by 0 bases. CDR1 is SGHDT and CDR2 is YYEEEE in the germline V gene. This CDR3 is 18 amino acids long. The CDR3 nucleotides are TGTGCCAGCAGCTTGGCCGGGACAGGGGTAAATAGCAATCAGCCCCAGCATTTT. The encoded protein is CASSLAGTGVNSNQPQHF.

This clone was counted between two and nine times. The chain joins TRBV5-1 to TRBJ1-6, with D perhaps matching TRBD1 (6 bases). The CDR3 is made up of 17 amino acids. V was trimmed by 3 bases and J by 7 bases, leaving 20 bases between them. Germline V gives CDR1 SGHRS, CDR2 YFSETQ. Here the CDR3 DNA reads TGCGCCAGCAGCTCGAACCCATTGACAGGAACCAATTCACCCCTCCACTTT. Protein sequence: CASSSNPLTGTNSPLHF.

The gene calls are TRBV9 and TRBJ1-6, with a possible D match to TRBD1 (5 bases). The CDR3 consists of 14 residues. Germline CDR1 SGDLS, CDR2 YYNGEE. With 1 base removed from V and 10 bases from J, the gap between germline ends came to 12 bases. CDR3 in DNA: TGTGCCAGCAGCGTACAGGGTTGGGGATCACCCCTCCACTTT. Protein sequence: CASSVQGWGSPLHF.

The J gene is TRBJ2-1, the V gene TRBV6-5, with TRBD2 matching over 8 bases. Trimming took 2 bases from V and 8 from J; bases not matched to a gene: 11. The CDR3 length is 16 residues. The V gene's germline CDR1 is MNHEY and CDR2 SVGAGI. The CDR3 is CASSYASGSPLHEQFF. Here the CDR3 DNA reads TGTGCCAGCAGTTACGCGAGCGGGAGCCCACTGCATGAGCAGTTCTTC.

This sequence joins TRBV20-1 and TRBJ1-2; D possibly corresponds to TRBD1 (6 bases). V dropped 3 bases and J dropped 13 bases, with 12 bases sitting between them. The CDR3 is 10 amino acids. Germline V gene sequence: CDR1 DFQATT, CDR2 SNEGSKA (reference sequence). Here the CDR3 reads CSASEQGSTF. The CDR3, as DNA: TGCAGTGCTAGCGAACAGGGATCCACCTTC.

The chain uses TRBV2 and TRBJ1-5; D gene ambiguous. Trimming shortened V by 11 bases and J by 1 base, and 15 bases separated the two germline ends. This CDR3 region has 14 residues. Germline V gives CDR1 SNHLY, CDR2 FYNNEI. This CDR3 reads CAYGEGISNQPQHF. The CDR3 DNA follows: TGTGCCTACGGGGAGGGAATAAGCAATCAGCCCCAGCATTTT.